Following are 7 T cell receptor beta chains from one sample sequenced in a study of T cells expressing NK-cell markers. TCRdb re-called the 5' RACE reads; every CDR3 protein appears as one record, without DNA. The table for this sample gives about 430,000 distinct CDR3 sequences. Input material: blood T cells: a sorted CD56 or NKG2C T cell subset, CD4+ or CD8+ T cells, or bulk PBMC T cells (not recorded which). The source of these receptors is a woman in her forties or fifties in good health.

The V call is TRBV12-3 or TRBV12-4, the J call TRBJ1-2; TCRdb proposes TRBD1, but this gene call is untestable without DNA. This CDR3 is 15 amino acids long. The CDR3: CASSPRQGRAYGYTF.

This chain connects TRBV10-2 to TRBJ2-5; TCRdb proposes TRBD2, but this gene call is untestable without DNA. This CDR3 region has 16 residues. CDR1 is WSHSY, CDR2 SAAADI, per germline. This CDR3 is CASSESVAGGQETQYF.

This chain links TRBV5-1 with TRBJ2-3. This CDR3 is built from 15 residues. Germline CDR1 SGHRS, CDR2 YFSETQ. The CDR3 protein is CASSSGHRDTDTQYF.

The chain employs TRBV5-1 and TRBJ2-3; there is no DNA to check the TCRdb D call of TRBD1. CDR1 and CDR2 (germline): SGHRS, YFSETQ. This CDR3 region has 16 residues. The CDR3 protein is CASSSPTGRSTDTQYF.

The genes are TRBV18 and TRBJ2-5; TCRdb indicates TRBD1, and absent DNA this call remains unverified. This CDR3 contains 15 residues. The germline CDR1 and CDR2 sequences are KGHSH and LQKENI. This CDR3 is CASSAIQGAKETQYF.

This rearrangement joins TRBV3-1 to TRBJ2-1; as DNA is missing, the TRBD1 call by TCRdb cannot be tested. Germline V gives CDR1 LGHDT, CDR2 YNNKEL (reference sequence). The CDR3 spans 14 residues. The CDR3 loop is CASSEGTGRNEQFF.

The CDR3 spells CASSSLAGGTGEQFF. The chain is built from TRBV11-3 and TRBJ2-1; TCRdb names TRBD2, which stays unverified in the absence of DNA. The CDR3 is 15 residues long. The germline V gene encodes CDR1 SGHNT and CDR2 YENEEA.